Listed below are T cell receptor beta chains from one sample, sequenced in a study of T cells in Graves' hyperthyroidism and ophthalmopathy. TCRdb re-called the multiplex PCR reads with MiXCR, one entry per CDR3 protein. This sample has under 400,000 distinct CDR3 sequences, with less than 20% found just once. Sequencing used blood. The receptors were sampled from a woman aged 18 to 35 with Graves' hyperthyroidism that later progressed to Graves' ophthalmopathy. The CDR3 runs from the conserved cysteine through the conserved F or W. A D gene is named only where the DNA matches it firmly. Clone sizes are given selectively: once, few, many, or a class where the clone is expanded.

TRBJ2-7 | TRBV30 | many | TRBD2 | CAWRLAGGLQWYF | TGTGCCTGGAGACTAGCGGGGGGATTACAATGGTACTTC
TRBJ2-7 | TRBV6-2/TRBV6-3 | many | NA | CASSHIPSYEQYF | TGTGCCAGCAGCCATATACCCTCCTACGAGCAGTACTTC
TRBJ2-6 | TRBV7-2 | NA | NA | CASSLDTNSGANVLTF | TGTGCCAGCAGCTTAGACACAAACTCTGGGGCCAACGTCCTGACTTTC
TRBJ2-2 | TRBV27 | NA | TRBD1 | CASLGTGSNTGELFF | TGTGCCAGCCTAGGGACAGGGAGTAACACCGGGGAGCTGTTTTTT
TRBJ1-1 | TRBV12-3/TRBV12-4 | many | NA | CATQTLPNTEAFF | TGTGCCACCCAGACACTACCGAACACTGAAGCTTTCTTT
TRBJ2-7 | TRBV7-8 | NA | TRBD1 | CASSFRLRDSGHEQYF | TGTGCCAGCAGCTTCAGACTCCGGGACAGCGGTCACGAGCAGTACTTC
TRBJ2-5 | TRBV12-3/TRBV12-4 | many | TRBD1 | CASRGDRQYF | TGTGCCAGCAGAGGGGACAGACAGTACTTC
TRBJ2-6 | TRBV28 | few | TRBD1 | CASSLQGDGANVLTF | TGTGCCAGCAGTTTGCAGGGGGACGGGGCCAACGTCCTGACTTTC
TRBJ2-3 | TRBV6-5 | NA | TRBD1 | CASSYGGTGSVQYF | TGTGCCAGCAGTTACGGGGGGACAGGGAGTGTGCAGTATTTT
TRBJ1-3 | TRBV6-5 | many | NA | CASSYSPWTETGNTIYF | TGTGCCAGCAGTTACTCCCCGTGGACAGAGACTGGAAACACCATATATTTT
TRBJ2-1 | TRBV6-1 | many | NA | CASSVGFVNEQFF | TGTGCCAGCAGTGTAGGTTTCGTGAATGAGCAGTTCTTC
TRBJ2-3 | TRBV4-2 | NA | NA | CASSQEASVTLRRDTQYF | TGTGCCAGCAGCCAAGAAGCGTCGGTGACGCTAAGAAGAGATACGCAGTATTTT
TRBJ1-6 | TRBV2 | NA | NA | CASSDTGSYNSPLHF | TGTGCCAGCAGTGATACAGGCTCCTATAATTCACCCCTCCACTTT
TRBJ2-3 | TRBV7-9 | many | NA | CASSFITEGGTDTQYF | TGTGCCAGCAGCTTTATCACTGAAGGAGGCACAGATACGCAGTATTTT
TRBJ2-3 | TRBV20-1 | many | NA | CSARAGGGPPPTQYF | TGCAGTGCTAGAGCCGGGGGAGGACCCCCTCCTACGCAGTATTTT
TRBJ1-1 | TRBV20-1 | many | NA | CSARDGPRENTEAFF | TGCAGTGCTAGAGATGGGCCCCGAGAGAACACTGAAGCTTTCTTT
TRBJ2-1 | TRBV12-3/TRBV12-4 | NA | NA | CASSLHGGEQFF | TGTGCCAGCAGTTTACATGGCGGTGAGCAGTTCTTC
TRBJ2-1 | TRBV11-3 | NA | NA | CASSFSGANNEQFF | TGTGCCAGCAGCTTCAGTGGGGCTAACAATGAGCAGTTCTTC
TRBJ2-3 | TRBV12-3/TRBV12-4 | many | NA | CASSFTSPDTQYF | TGTGCCAGCAGTTTTACCAGCCCCGATACGCAGTATTTT
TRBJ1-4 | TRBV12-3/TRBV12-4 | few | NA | CASSRGEKLFF | TGTGCCAGCAGTCGAGGGGAAAAACTGTTTTTT
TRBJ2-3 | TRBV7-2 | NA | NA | CASSLDQGLADTQYF | TGTGCCAGCAGCTTAGATCAAGGGCTAGCAGATACGCAGTATTTT
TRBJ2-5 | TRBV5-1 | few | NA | CASSTGTSGHETQYF | TGCGCCAGCAGCACCGGGACCAGCGGACACGAGACCCAGTACTTC
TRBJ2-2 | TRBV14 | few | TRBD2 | CASSPTSGFLRTGELFF | TGTGCCAGCAGCCCGACTAGCGGGTTCCTAAGAACCGGGGAGCTGTTTTTT
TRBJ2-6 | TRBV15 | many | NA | CATSRDPRVSGANVLTF | TGTGCCACCAGCAGAGATCCTAGGGTCTCTGGGGCCAACGTCCTGACTTTC
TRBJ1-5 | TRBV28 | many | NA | CASSPSGLASNQPQHF | TGTGCCAGCAGTCCGAGCGGGCTCGCTAGCAATCAGCCCCAGCATTTT
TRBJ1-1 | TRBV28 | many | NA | CASSLIGNEAFF | TGTGCCAGCAGTTTAATCGGAAACGAAGCTTTCTTT
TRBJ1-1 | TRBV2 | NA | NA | CASSHYGRGEAFF | TGTGCCAGCAGTCACTATGGGAGGGGAGAAGCTTTCTTT
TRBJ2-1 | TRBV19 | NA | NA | CASSIEPTSSYNEQFF | TGTGCCAGTAGTATAGAACCCACAAGCTCCTACAATGAGCAGTTCTTC